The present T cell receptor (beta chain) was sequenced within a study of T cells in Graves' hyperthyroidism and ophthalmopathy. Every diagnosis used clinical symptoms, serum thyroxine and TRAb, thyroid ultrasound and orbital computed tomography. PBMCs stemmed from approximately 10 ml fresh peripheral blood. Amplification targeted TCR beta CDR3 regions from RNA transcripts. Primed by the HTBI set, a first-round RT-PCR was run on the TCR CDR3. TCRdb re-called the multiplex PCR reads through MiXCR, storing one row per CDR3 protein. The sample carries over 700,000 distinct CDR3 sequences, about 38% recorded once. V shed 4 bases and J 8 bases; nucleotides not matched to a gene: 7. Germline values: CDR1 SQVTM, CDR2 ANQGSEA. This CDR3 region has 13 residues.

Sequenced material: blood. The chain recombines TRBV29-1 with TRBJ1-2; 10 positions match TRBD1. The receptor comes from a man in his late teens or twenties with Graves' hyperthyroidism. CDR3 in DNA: TGCAGCGTTGGGGACGGGACAGGGGACGGCTACACCTTC. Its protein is CSVGDGTGDGYTF.